Sequencing of this TCR beta chain was carried out in a study of chronic HIV infection and antiretroviral therapy. TCRdb fed the 5' RACE reads into MiXCR, producing one record per CDR3 protein. The top ten clones hold more than 2.5% of a sample with over 40,000 distinct CDR3 sequences, about 19% of them seen once. Germline CDR1 reads GTSNPN; CDR2 reads SVGIG (reference sequence). The CDR3 has 14 residues. V shed 0 bases, J shed 7 bases, and the junction held 7 bases outside the gene matches. This chain uses TRBV30 with TRBJ1-1; 8 bases match TRBD1. Specimen: peripheral blood. The sequence derives from an adult who had HIV and had not received antiretroviral therapy, or was an uninfected healthy control (not recorded which). CDR3 amino acids: CAWSVRQGFGEAFF. The CDR3, as DNA: TGTGCCTGGAGTGTACGACAGGGGTTCGGTGAAGCTTTCTTT.